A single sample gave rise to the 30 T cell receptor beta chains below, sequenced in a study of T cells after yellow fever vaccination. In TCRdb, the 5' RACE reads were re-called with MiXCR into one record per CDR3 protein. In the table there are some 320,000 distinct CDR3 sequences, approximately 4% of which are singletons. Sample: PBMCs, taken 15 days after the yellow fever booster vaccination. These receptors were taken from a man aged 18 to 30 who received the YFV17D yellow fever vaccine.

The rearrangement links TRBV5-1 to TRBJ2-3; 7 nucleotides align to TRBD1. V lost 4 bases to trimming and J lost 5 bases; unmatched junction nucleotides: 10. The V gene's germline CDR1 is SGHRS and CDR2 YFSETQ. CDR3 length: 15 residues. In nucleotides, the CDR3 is TGCGCCAGCAGCCTCGACAGGGTCCCCCAAGATACGCAGTATTTT. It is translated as CASSLDRVPQDTQYF.

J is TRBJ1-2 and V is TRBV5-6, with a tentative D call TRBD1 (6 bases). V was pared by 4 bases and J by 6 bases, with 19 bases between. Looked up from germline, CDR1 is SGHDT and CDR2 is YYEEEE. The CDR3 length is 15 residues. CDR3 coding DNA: TGTGCCAGCAGCCAAGTACAGGGATGGGCGGATGGCTACACCTTC. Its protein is CASSQVQGWADGYTF.

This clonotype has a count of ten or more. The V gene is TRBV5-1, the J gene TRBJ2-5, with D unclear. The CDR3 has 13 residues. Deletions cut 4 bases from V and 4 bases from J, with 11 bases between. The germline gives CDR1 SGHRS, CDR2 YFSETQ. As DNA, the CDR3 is TGCGCCAGCAGCCCCGCATGGGGAGAGACCCAGTACTTC. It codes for CASSPAWGETQYF. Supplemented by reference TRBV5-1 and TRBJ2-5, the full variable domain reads KAGVTQTPRYLIKTRGQQVTLSCSPISGHRSVSWYQQTPGQGLQFLFEYFSETQRNKGNFPGRFSGRQFSNSRSEMNVSTLELGDSALYLCASSPAWGETQYFGPGTRLLVL.

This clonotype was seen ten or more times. The CDR3 loop reads CASSLAGGPQFVDGYTF. The CDR3 bases are TGCGCCAGCAGCTTGGCCGGAGGACCCCAGTTCGTGGACGGCTACACCTTC. The genes are TRBV5-1 and TRBJ1-2; D call uncertain. Trimming took 0 bases from V and 8 from J, leaving 23 bases between them. From germline, CDR1 is SGHRS and CDR2 YFSETQ. The CDR3 spans 17 residues.

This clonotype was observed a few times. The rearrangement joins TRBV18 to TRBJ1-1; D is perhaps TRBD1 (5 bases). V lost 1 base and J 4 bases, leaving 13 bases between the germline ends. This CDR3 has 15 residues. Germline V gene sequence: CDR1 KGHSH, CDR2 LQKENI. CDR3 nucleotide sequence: TGTGCCAGCTCACCACGGGTGAGCGGGGCCACTGAAGCTTTCTTT. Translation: CASSPRVSGATEAFF.

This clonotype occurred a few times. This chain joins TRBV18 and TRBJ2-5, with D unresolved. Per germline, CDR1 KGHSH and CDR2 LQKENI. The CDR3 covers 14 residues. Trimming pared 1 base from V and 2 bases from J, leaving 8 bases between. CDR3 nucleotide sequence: TGTGCCAGCTCACCACACAGAACTCAAGAGACCCAGTACTTC. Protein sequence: CASSPHRTQETQYF.

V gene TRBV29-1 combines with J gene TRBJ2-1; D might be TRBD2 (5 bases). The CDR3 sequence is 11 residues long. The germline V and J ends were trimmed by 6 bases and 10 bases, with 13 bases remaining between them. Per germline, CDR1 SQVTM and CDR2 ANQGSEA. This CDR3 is CSVKAPGEQFF. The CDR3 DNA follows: TGCAGCGTGAAAGCGCCGGGAGAGCAGTTCTTC.

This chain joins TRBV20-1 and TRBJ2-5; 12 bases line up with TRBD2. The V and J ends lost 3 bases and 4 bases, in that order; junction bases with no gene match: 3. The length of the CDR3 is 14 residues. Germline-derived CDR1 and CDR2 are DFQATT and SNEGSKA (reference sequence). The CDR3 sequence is CSASQLAGGETQYF. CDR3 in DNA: TGCAGTGCTAGCCAACTAGCGGGGGGAGAGACCCAGTACTTC.

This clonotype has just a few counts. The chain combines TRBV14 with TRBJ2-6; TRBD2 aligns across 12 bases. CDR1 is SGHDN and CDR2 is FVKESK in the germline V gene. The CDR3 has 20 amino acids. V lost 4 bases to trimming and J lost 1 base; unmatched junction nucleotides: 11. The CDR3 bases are TGTGCCAGCAGCCCCCGGACTAGCGGGGTAGGTTATTCTGGGGCCAACGTCCTGACTTTC. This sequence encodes CASSPRTSGVGYSGANVLTF.

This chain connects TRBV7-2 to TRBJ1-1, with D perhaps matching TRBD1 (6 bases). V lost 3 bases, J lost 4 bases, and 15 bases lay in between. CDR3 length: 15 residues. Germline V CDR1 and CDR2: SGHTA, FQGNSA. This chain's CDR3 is CASSFSRGGFTEAFF. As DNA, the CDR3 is TGTGCCAGCAGCTTTAGTAGGGGGGGTTTCACTGAAGCTTTCTTT.

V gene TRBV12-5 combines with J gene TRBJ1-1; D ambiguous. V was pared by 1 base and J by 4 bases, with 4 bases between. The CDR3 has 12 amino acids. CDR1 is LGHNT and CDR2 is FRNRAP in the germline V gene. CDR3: CASGLETTEAFF. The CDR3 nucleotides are TGTGCTAGTGGTTTGGAGACCACTGAAGCTTTCTTT. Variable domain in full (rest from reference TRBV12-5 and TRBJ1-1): DARVTQTPRHKVTEMGQEVTMRCQPILGHNTVFWYRQTMMQGLELLAYFRNRAPLDDSGMPKDRFSAEMPDATLATLKIQPSEPRDSAVYFCASGLETTEAFFGQGTRLTVV.

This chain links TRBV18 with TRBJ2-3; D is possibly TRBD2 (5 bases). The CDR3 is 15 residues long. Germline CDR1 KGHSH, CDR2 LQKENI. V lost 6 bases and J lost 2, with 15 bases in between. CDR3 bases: TGTGCCAGCTCTCAGAGGGCCCGTGCCACAGATACGCAGTATTTT. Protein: CASSQRARATDTQYF.

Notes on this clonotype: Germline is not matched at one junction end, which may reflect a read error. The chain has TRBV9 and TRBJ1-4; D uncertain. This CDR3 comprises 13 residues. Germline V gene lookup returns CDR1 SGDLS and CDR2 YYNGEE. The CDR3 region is CASSVDKGEKLIF. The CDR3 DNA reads TGTGCCAGCAGCGTAGATAAGGGTGAAAAACTGATTTTT.

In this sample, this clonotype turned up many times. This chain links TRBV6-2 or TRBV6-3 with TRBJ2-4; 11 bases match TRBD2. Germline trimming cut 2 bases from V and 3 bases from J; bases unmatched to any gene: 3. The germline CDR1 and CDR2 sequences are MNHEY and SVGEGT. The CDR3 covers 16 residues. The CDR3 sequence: CASSYRSGGDKNIQYF. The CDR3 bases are TGTGCCAGCAGTTACCGTAGCGGGGGGGACAAAAACATTCAGTACTTC.

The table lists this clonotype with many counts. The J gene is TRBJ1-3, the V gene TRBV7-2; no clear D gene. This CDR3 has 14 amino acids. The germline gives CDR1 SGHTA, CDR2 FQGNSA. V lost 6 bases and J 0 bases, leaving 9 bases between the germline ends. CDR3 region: CASSGMSSGNTIYF. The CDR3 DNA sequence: TGTGCCAGCAGTGGGATGTCCTCTGGAAACACCATATATTTT.

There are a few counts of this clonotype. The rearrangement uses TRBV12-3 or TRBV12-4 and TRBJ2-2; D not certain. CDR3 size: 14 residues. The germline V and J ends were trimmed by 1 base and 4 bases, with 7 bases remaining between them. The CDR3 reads CASSLEAPTGELFF. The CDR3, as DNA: TGTGCCAGCAGTTTAGAGGCCCCCACCGGGGAGCTGTTTTTT.

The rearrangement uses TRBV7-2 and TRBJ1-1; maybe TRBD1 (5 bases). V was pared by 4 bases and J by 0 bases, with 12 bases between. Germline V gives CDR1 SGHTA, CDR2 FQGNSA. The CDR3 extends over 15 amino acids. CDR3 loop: CASSSWWGMNTEAFF. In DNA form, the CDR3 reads TGTGCCAGCAGCTCCTGGTGGGGGATGAACACTGAAGCTTTCTTT.

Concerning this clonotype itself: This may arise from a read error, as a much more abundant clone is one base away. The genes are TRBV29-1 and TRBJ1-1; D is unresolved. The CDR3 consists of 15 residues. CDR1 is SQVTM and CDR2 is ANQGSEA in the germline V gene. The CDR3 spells CSVEDRRGMNTEASF. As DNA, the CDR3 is TGCAGCGTTGAAGATCGACGAGGAATGAACACTGAAGCTTCCTTT.

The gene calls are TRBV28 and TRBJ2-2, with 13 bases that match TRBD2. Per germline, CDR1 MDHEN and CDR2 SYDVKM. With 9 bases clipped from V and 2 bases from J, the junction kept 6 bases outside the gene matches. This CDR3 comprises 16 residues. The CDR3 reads CASRTSGSVNTGELFF. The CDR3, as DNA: TGTGCCAGTAGGACTAGCGGGAGCGTTAACACCGGGGAGCTGTTTTTT.

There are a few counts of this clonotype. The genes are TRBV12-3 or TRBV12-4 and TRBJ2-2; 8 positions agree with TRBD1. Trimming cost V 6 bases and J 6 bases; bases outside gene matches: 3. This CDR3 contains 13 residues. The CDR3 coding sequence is TGTGCCAGCAGGGAGACAGGGGCCGGGGAGCTGTTTTTT. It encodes CASRETGAGELFF.

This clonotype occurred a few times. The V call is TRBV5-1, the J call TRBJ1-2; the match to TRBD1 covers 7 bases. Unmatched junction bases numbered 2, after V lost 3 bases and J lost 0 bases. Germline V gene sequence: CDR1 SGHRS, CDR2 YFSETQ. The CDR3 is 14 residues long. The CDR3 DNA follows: TGCGCCAGCAGCTCGGGACAGCCTAACTATGGCTACACCTTC. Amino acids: CASSSGQPNYGYTF. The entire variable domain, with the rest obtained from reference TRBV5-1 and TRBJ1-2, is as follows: KAGVTQTPRYLIKTRGQQVTLSCSPISGHRSVSWYQQTPGQGLQFLFEYFSETQRNKGNFPGRFSGRQFSNSRSEMNVSTLELGDSALYLCASSSGQPNYGYTFGSGTRLTVV.

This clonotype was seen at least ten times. Here the CDR3 DNA reads TGTGCCAGCAGTTACGAAAGACAGGGGGGAACTGAAGCTTTCTTT. Translating it yields CASSYERQGGTEAFF. The V call is TRBV6-6, the J call TRBJ1-1, with 9 bases matching TRBD1. From germline, CDR1 is MNHNY and CDR2 SVGAGI (reference sequence). Trimming removed 2 bases from V and 5 bases from J; junction bases left unmatched: 6. There are 15 residues in the CDR3.

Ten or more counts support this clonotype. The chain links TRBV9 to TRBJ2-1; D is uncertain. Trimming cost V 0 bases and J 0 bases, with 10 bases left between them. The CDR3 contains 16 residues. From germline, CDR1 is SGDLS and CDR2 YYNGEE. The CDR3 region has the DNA TGTGCCAGCAGCGTAGCTGTGCGTAGCTCCTACAATGAGCAGTTCTTC. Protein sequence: CASSVAVRSSYNEQFF.

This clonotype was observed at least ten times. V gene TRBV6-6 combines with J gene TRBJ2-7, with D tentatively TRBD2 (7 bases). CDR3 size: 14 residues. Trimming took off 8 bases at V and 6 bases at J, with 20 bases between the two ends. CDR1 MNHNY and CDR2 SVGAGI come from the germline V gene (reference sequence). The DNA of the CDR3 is TGTGCCAGCGCCGGGGGGCTAGCCAATGTCGAGCAGTACGTC. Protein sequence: CASAGGLANVEQYV.

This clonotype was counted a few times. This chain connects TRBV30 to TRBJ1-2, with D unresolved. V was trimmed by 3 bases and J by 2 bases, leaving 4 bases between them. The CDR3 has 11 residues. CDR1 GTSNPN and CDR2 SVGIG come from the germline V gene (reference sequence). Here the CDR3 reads CAWRGNYGYTF. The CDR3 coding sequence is TGTGCCTGGAGAGGGAACTATGGCTACACCTTC.

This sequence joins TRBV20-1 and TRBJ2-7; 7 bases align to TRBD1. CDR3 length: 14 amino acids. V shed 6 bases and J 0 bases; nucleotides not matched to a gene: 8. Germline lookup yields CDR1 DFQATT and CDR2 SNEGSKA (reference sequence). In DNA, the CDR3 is TGCAGTGCGGTCGACAGGGCGAGCTCCTACGAGCAGTACTTC. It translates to CSAVDRASSYEQYF.

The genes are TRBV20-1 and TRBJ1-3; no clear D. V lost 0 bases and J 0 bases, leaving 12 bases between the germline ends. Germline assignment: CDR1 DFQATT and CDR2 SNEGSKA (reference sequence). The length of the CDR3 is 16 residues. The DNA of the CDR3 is TGCAGTGCTAGAGATCTGCGACGGAACTCTGGAAACACCATATATTTT. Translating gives CSARDLRRNSGNTIYF.

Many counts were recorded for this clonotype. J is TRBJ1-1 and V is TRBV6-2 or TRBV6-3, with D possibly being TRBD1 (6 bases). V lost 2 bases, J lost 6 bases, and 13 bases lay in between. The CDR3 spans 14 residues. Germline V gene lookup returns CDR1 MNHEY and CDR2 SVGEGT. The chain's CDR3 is CASSYRQGIAEAFF. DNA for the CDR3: TGTGCCAGCAGTTACAGGCAGGGGATCGCTGAAGCTTTCTTT.

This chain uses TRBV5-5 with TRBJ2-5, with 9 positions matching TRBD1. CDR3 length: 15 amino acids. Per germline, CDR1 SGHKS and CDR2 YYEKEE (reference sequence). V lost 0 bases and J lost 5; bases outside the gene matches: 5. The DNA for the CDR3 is TGTGCCAGCAGCTTGGTGGGACAGGGACACGAGACCCAGTACTTC. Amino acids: CASSLVGQGHETQYF.

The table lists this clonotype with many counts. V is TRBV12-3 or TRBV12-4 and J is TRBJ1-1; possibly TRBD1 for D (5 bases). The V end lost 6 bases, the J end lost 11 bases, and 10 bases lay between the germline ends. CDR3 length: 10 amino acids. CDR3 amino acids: CASRQDGAFF. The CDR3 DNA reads TGTGCCAGCAGACAGGATGGGGCTTTCTTT.